This TCR beta chain was sequenced during a study of cytomegalovirus exposure and HLA in healthy donors. Overall study context: An early data release held some 85 million unique TCRs from HLA-typed donors.

A remark on this clone: Its antigen is currently unknown.

13 Jbeta primers and 60 Vbeta primers were used for the PCR. Profiling relied on immunoSEQ multiplex PCR, and the TCRdb table lists in-frame clones only, not all of them. The sample lists hundreds of thousands of clones; about 66% were seen once. Whole-study results and caveats: The study reported that TCR beta sequences accurately predicted HLA-A and HLA-B alleles in most subjects. An apparent linkage of common viral pathogens to several of the most significant clusters emerged in a later analysis. An observed cluster of highly shared sequence variants was recorded as a likely sequencing artifact.

CDR1 SGHDT and CDR2 YYEEEE come from the germline V gene. Trimming stripped 3 bases from V and 2 bases from J, with 19 bases between. This CDR3 is built from 17 residues. The sequenced sample was PBMCs. The chain uses TRBV5-6 and TRBJ2-3; a weak D match, TRBD2 (5 bases). The sequence derives from a female donor in good health and CMV-seronegative. CDR3: CASSSLPGIGFTDTQYF. CDR3 nucleotides: TGTGCCAGCAGCTCGTTACCGGGAATCGGGTTCACAGATACGCAGTATTTT.